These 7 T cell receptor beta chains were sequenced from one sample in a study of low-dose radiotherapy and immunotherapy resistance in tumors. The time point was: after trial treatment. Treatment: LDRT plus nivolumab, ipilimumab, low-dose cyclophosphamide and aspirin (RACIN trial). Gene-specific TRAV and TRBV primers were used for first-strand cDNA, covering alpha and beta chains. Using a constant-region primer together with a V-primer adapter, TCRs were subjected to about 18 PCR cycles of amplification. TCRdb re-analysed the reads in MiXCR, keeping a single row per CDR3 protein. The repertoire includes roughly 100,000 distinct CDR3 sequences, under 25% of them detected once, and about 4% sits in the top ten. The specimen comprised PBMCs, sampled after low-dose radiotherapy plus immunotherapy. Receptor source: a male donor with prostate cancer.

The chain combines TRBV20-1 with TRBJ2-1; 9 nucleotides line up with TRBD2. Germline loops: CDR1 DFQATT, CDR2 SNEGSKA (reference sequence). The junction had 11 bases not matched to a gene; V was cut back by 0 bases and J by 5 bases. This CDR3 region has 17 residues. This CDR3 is CSARDVIWRGGDNEQFF. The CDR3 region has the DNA TGCAGTGCTAGAGATGTAATTTGGCGGGGGGGGGACAATGAGCAGTTCTTC.

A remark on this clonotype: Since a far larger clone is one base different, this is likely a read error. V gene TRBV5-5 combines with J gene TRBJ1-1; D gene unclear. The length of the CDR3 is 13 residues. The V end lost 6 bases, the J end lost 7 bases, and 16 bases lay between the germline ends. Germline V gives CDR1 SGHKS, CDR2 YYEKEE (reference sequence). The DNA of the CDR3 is TGTGCCAGCACCCCATGGTGGGCCAATGAAGCTTTCTTT. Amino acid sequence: CASTPWWANEAFF.

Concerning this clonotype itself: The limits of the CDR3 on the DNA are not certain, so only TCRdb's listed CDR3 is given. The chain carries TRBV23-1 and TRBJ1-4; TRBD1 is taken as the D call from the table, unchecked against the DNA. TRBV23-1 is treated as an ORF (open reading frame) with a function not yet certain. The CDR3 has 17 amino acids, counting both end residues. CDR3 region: CASTPTDQTTNEKLFFF.

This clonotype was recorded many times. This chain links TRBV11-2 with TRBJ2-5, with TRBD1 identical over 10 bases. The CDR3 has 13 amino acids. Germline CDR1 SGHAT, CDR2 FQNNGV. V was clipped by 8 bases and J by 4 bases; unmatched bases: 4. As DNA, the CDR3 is TGTGCCAGCGGGACAGGGGTTAGAGAGACCCAGTACTTC. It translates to CASGTGVRETQYF.

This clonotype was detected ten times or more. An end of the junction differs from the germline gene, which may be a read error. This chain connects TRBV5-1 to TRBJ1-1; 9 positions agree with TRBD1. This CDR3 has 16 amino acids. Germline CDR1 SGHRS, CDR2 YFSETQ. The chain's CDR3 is CASSLVTGGANTEAFF. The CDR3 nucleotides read TGTGCCAGCAGCTTGGTTACAGGGGGCGCGAACACTGAAGCTTTCTTT.

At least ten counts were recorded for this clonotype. This CDR3 reads CATRGFDNQPQHF. CDR3 sequence (DNA): TGTGCCACCAGGGGGTTCGACAATCAGCCCCAGCATTTT. The V and J genes are TRBV10-3 and TRBJ1-5; 7 bases are shared with TRBD1. The CDR3 is made up of 13 amino acids. The germline CDR1 and CDR2 sequences are ENHRY and SYGVKD. Unmatched junction bases numbered 6, after V lost 10 bases and J lost 3 bases.

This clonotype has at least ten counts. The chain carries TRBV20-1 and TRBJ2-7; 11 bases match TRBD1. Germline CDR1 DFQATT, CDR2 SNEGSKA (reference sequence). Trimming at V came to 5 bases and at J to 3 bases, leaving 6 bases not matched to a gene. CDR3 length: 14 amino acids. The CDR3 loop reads CSAQPGQGVYEQYF. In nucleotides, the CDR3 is TGCAGTGCTCAACCGGGACAGGGGGTCTACGAGCAGTACTTC.